A selection of T cell receptor beta chains follows, all from one sample in a study of response to subunit inactivated influenza vaccine. Via MiXCR, TCRdb re-called the RT-PCR reads, giving one row per CDR3 protein. The sample lists approximately 520,000 distinct CDR3 sequences; about 17% were seen once. The sequenced sample was CD4+ T cells sorted from PBMCs, obtained roughly 24 months after vaccination. These receptor sequences come from a man aged 45 to 75 who received an inactivated influenza vaccine. The CDR3 runs from the conserved cysteine through the conserved F or W. D genes are given only for firm matches. Rows give clone size only sometimes, using once, few, many, or a class for an expanded clone.

V,J,size,length,D,CDR3,DNA
TRBV7-2,TRBJ2-7,.,15,TRBD2,CASSRVLAGSYEQYF,TGTGCCAGCAGCCGCGTCCTAGCGGGCTCCTACGAGCAGTACTTC
TRBV6-2/TRBV6-3,TRBJ2-2,few,19,TRBD1,CASSYPGTGGFKDTGELFF,TGTGCCAGCAGTTACCCCGGGACAGGGGGTTTTAAGGACACCGGGGAGCTGTTTTTT
TRBV6-1,TRBJ1-5,few,14,.,CASRPDSFNQPQHF,TGTGCCAGCAGACCCGACAGCTTCAATCAGCCCCAGCATTTT
TRBV5-6,TRBJ2-7,.,17,.,CASSLWIRPYSLDEQYF,TGTGCCAGCAGCTTATGGATTAGGCCGTACTCCCTAGACGAGCAGTACTTC
TRBV5-8,TRBJ2-7,many,16,TRBD2,CASSWGSGGKGYEQYF,TGTGCCAGCAGCTGGGGCTCGGGAGGTAAGGGCTACGAGCAGTACTTC
TRBV18,TRBJ2-7,few,15,.,CASSPGPGETYEQYF,TGTGCCAGCTCACCAGGTCCAGGGGAAACCTACGAGCAGTACTTC
TRBV7-9,TRBJ2-1,many,14,.,CASSLRGRHNEQFF,TGTGCCAGCAGCTTACGCGGGCGGCACAATGAGCAGTTCTTC
TRBV7-8,TRBJ2-5,.,15,.,CASSPNRAGVETQYF,TGTGCCAGCAGCCCAAACAGGGCTGGTGTGGAGACCCAGTACTTC
TRBV12-3/TRBV12-4,TRBJ2-1,.,13,.,CASSLGGAGLNFF,TGTGCCAGCAGTTTGGGGGGGGCGGGACTTAACTTCTTC
TRBV6-2/TRBV6-3,TRBJ2-5,.,15,TRBD1,CASSPRTGSGETQYF,TGTGCCAGCAGTCCTCGGACAGGGTCTGGGGAGACCCAGTACTTC
TRBV20-1,TRBJ1-5,.,13,.,CSALPGGNQPQHF,TGCAGTGCTCTGCCGGGTGGCAATCAGCCCCAGCATTTT
TRBV6-2/TRBV6-3,TRBJ1-5,.,14,.,CASSYVEGGQPQHF,TGTGCCAGCAGTTACGTGGAGGGGGGACAGCCCCAGCATTTT
TRBV6-2/TRBV6-3,TRBJ2-7,.,15,.,CASSTSQGRAYEQYF,TGTGCCAGCAGTACCTCGCAGGGTAGGGCCTACGAGCAGTACTTC
TRBV20-1,TRBJ1-1,few,18,.,CSELGYPPGRGEGTEAFF,TGCAGTGAATTAGGATATCCCCCCGGGAGGGGGGAAGGAACTGAAGCTTTCTTT
TRBV19,TRBJ1-1,few,14,TRBD1,CASSYRGVNTEAFF,TGTGCCAGTAGTTACAGGGGGGTGAACACTGAAGCTTTCTTT
TRBV29-1,TRBJ1-1,few,14,.,CSALPITANTEAFF,TGCAGCGCCCTACCCATCACGGCGAACACTGAAGCTTTCTTT
TRBV5-1,TRBJ2-3,.,15,TRBD1,CASSLGTVGLDTQYF,TGCGCCAGCAGCCTCGGGACAGTTGGATTGGATACGCAGTATTTT
TRBV24-1,TRBJ2-7,.,17,TRBD2,CATSDADTSGRKYEQYF,TGTGCCACCAGTGATGCCGATACTAGCGGGAGAAAATACGAGCAGTACTTC
TRBV10-3,TRBJ2-5,.,13,.,CAISQRARETQYF,TGTGCCATCAGTCAGAGGGCGCGGGAGACCCAGTACTTC
TRBV5-1,TRBJ2-3,.,13,TRBD2,CASTLAGADTQYF,TGCGCCAGCACCCTAGCGGGAGCGGATACGCAGTATTTT
TRBV20-1,TRBJ1-5,few,14,.,CSARSGRLGQPQHF,TGCAGTGCTAGATCAGGGAGGTTGGGTCAGCCCCAGCATTTT
TRBV28,TRBJ2-7,many,12,.,CASSLGSYEQYF,TGTGCCAGCAGCTTAGGCTCCTACGAGCAGTACTTC
TRBV6-1,TRBJ2-7,.,13,TRBD1,CASGTGFGYEQYF,TGTGCCAGTGGGACAGGGTTCGGGTACGAGCAGTACTTC
TRBV20-1,TRBJ2-4,.,14,.,CSARPGGTKNIQYF,TGCAGTGCTCGCCCCGGGGGCACCAAAAACATTCAGTACTTC
TRBV5-1,TRBJ1-4,many,14,.,CASSAGHVNEKLFF,TGCGCCAGCAGCGCAGGACACGTTAATGAAAAACTGTTTTTT
TRBV20-1,TRBJ2-1,.,11,.,CSASPFGVQFF,TGCAGTGCTAGTCCCTTCGGTGTGCAGTTCTTC
TRBV12-3/TRBV12-4,TRBJ2-5,many,13,.,CASSRDSSETQYF,TGTGCCAGCAGCAGAGACTCGTCAGAGACCCAGTACTTC
TRBV29-1,TRBJ2-1,many,14,TRBD2,CSVLAGGSYNEQFF,TGCAGCGTCCTAGCGGGAGGATCATACAATGAGCAGTTCTTC
TRBV12-3/TRBV12-4,TRBJ2-3,.,17,.,CASSFGVGGATGDTQYF,TGTGCCAGCAGTTTCGGGGTGGGGGGCGCCACGGGTGATACGCAGTATTTT
TRBV7-9,TRBJ1-1,.,12,.,CASSIVNTEAFF,TGTGCCAGCAGCATAGTAAACACTGAAGCTTTCTTT
TRBV7-2,TRBJ2-5,few,17,.,CASSLGFLGTETGTQYF,TGTGCCAGCAGCTTAGGCTTCCTCGGGACGGAGACTGGGACCCAGTACTTC
TRBV4-3,TRBJ1-5,few,16,.,CASSQHYGAGHQPQHF,TGCGCCAGCAGCCAGCATTATGGGGCAGGGCATCAGCCCCAGCATTTT
TRBV21-1,TRBJ2-1,few,15,.,CASSITQGAVNEQFF,TGTGCCAGCAGCATAACCCAGGGAGCCGTCAATGAGCAGTTCTTC
TRBV10-3,TRBJ2-7,.,13,.,CAISVTGSYEQYF,TGTGCCATCAGTGTGACGGGCTCCTACGAGCAGTACTTC
TRBV7-9,TRBJ1-1,many,16,TRBD1,CASSRSSGTGGTEAFF,TGTGCCAGCAGCCGTAGTTCCGGGACAGGGGGCACTGAAGCTTTCTTT
TRBV25-1,TRBJ1-2,.,14,TRBD1,CASSAQDRGYGYTF,TGTGCCAGCAGTGCCCAGGACAGGGGCTATGGCTACACCTTC
TRBV6-2/TRBV6-3,TRBJ2-3,.,14,.,CASSYRSKADTQYF,TGTGCCAGCAGTTACCGGAGTAAGGCAGATACGCAGTATTTT
TRBV5-1,TRBJ2-1,few,15,.,CASTAWPSSYNEQFF,TGCGCCAGCACCGCTTGGCCCAGCTCCTACAATGAGCAGTTCTTC
TRBV12-3/TRBV12-4,TRBJ1-1,.,14,.,CASSPAPAATEAFF,TGTGCCAGCAGTCCGGCTCCGGCAGCCACTGAAGCTTTCTTT
TRBV20-1,TRBJ2-7,few,14,.,CSASRQAGDDEQYF,TGCAGTGCTAGTAGGCAGGCAGGGGACGACGAGCAGTACTTC
TRBV12-3/TRBV12-4,TRBJ1-6,.,13,.,CASRTGYNSPLHF,TGTGCCAGCAGAACAGGGTATAATTCACCCCTCCACTTT
TRBV28,TRBJ2-3,.,15,TRBD1,CASSLIGTGTDTQYF,TGTGCCAGCAGTTTAATAGGGACAGGAACAGATACGCAGTATTTT
TRBV5-5,TRBJ2-3,few,12,.,CASSEQGNTQYF,TGTGCCAGCAGCGAGCAGGGGAATACGCAGTATTTT
TRBV20-1,TRBJ1-5,many,16,TRBD1,CSARTTPDRDPQPQHF,TGCAGTGCTAGAACTACACCCGACAGGGACCCTCAGCCCCAGCATTTT
TRBV7-9,TRBJ1-4,few,16,.,CASSLPSSTFNEKLFF,TGTGCCAGCAGCTTACCCTCAAGTACCTTTAATGAAAAACTGTTTTTT
TRBV24-1,TRBJ1-5,many,12,.,CATSISNQPQHF,TGTGCCACCAGTATCAGTAATCAGCCCCAGCATTTT
TRBV5-1,TRBJ2-7,.,16,.,CASSLDLAGPGYEQYF,TGCGCCAGCAGCTTGGATCTCGCGGGGCCGGGGTACGAGCAGTACTTC
TRBV20-1,TRBJ2-7,.,11,.,CSAPGIYEQYF,TGCAGTGCGCCAGGGATCTACGAGCAGTACTTC
TRBV5-1,TRBJ1-2,few,13,.,CASRLTVENGYTF,TGCGCCAGCCGCTTGACAGTCGAGAATGGCTACACCTTC
TRBV6-2/TRBV6-3,TRBJ2-4,few,15,.,CASSYQNPAKNIQYF,TGTGCCAGCAGTTACCAGAACCCAGCCAAAAACATTCAGTACTTC
TRBV2,TRBJ2-5,.,15,TRBD2,CASRGRGGLQETQYF,TGTGCCAGCAGAGGGCGGGGGGGCCTCCAAGAGACCCAGTACTTC
TRBV4-3,TRBJ1-4,few,14,.,CASSQDNGNEKLFF,TGCGCCAGCAGCCAAGATAACGGGAATGAAAAACTGTTTTTT
TRBV4-2,TRBJ1-2,few,15,.,CASSQEIEGGSGYTF,TGTGCCAGCAGCCAAGAGATTGAGGGGGGCAGTGGCTACACCTTC
TRBV7-6,TRBJ2-7,.,15,TRBD1,CASSLATGQEDEQYF,TGTGCCAGCAGCTTAGCGACAGGGCAGGAAGACGAGCAGTACTTC
TRBV28,TRBJ2-3,.,19,TRBD2,CASSPGTRVSRSVSDTQYF,TGTGCCAGCAGTCCCGGGACTAGGGTTTCGCGTTCGGTCTCAGATACGCAGTATTTT
TRBV10-3,TRBJ2-1,.,16,TRBD2,CAISGLAGGLNNEQFF,TGTGCCATCAGTGGACTAGCGGGGGGGTTAAACAATGAGCAGTTCTTC
TRBV20-1,TRBJ1-2,.,13,TRBD1,CSARNRGNYGYTF,TGCAGTGCTAGAAACAGGGGAAACTATGGCTACACCTTC
TRBV12-3/TRBV12-4,TRBJ2-5,.,12,.,CASTQYGETQYF,TGTGCCAGCACCCAATACGGAGAGACCCAGTACTTC
TRBV11-2,TRBJ2-1,many,15,TRBD2,CASSPSGSFYNEQFF,TGTGCCAGCAGTCCCAGCGGGAGCTTCTACAATGAGCAGTTCTTC
TRBV4-1,TRBJ2-7,.,14,.,CASSQVPLRGEQYF,TGCGCCAGCAGCCAGGTTCCTTTGAGGGGCGAGCAGTACTTC